Presented here are 11 T cell receptor beta chains from one specimen sequenced in a study of Tregs in tolerant kidney transplant recipients. Sequencing was performed with immunoSEQ multiplex PCR; in TCRdb, only in-frame clones are kept and a portion is missing. The data show around 2,800 clones, with roughly 40% seen just once and about 7% held by the top ten. No cognate antigen is known for these TCRs. Sequencing input: Tregs from blood grown in culture. These receptors all stem from a human donor in good health.

The J gene is TRBJ2-1, the V gene TRBV7-2; 14 bases fit TRBD2. V gave up 2 bases and J gave up 9 bases; unmatched junction bases: 6. CDR1 SGHTA and CDR2 FQGNSA come from the germline V gene. CDR3 length equals 16 residues. The CDR3 DNA reads TGTGCCAGCAGCTTAAGAGGGACTAGCGGGAGCGGTGAGCAGTTCTTC. Amino acid sequence: CASSLRGTSGSGEQFF.

The rearrangement links TRBV6-5 to TRBJ1-4; no definite D call. The V and J ends lost 6 bases and 3 bases respectively, with 11 bases between them. The germline V gene encodes CDR1 MNHEY and CDR2 SVGAGI. CDR3 length equals 14 residues. CDR3 sequence: CASRPEWANEKLFF. CDR3 bases: TGTGCCAGCAGACCGGAGTGGGCTAATGAAAAACTGTTTTTT.

The chain recombines TRBV10-2 with TRBJ1-1, with TRBD1 matching over 7 bases. Trimming took 6 bases from V and 4 from J; bases not matched to a gene: 5. CDR3 length equals 13 residues. The V gene's germline CDR1 is WSHSY and CDR2 SAAADI. CDR3 sequence (DNA): TGCGCCAGCAGACTGACAGGGACCACTGAAGCTTTCTTT. Its translation is CASRLTGTTEAFF.

V is TRBV6-5 and J is TRBJ1-2; 9 nucleotides match TRBD1. In germline, CDR1 is MNHEY, CDR2 SVGAGI. This CDR3 contains 15 residues. With V trimmed by 4 bases and J by 6 bases, 9 bases remained unmatched. The CDR3 loop reads CASSSPGQGKNGYTF. Written as DNA, the CDR3 is TGTGCCAGCAGTTCGCCGGGACAGGGTAAAAATGGCTACACCTTC.

The chain couples TRBV5-4 to TRBJ2-4; D remains unclear. V lost 3 bases to trimming and J lost 1 base, with 8 bases between them. This CDR3 region has 14 residues. Per the germline V gene, CDR1 is SGHNT and CDR2 is YYREEE (reference sequence). The CDR3 DNA follows: TGTGCCAGCAGCTACCGAAGCGCCAAAAACATTCAGTACTTC. This encodes CASSYRSAKNIQYF. Full variable domain (remainder filled in from reference TRBV5-4 and TRBJ2-4): ETGVTQSPTHLIKTRGQQVTLRCSSQSGHNTVSWYQQALGQGPQFIFQYYREEENGRGNFPPRFSGLQFPNYSSELNVNALELDDSALYLCASSYRSAKNIQYFGAGTRLSVL.

There are a few counts of this clone. The genes are TRBV5-5 and TRBJ1-4; 8 bases align to TRBD1. The CDR3 extends over 16 amino acids. Germline V CDR1 and CDR2: SGHKS, YYEKEE (reference sequence). V was clipped by 4 bases and J by 7 bases; unmatched bases: 12. Here the CDR3 reads CASSASRGPGSEKLFF. The CDR3 bases are TGTGCCAGCAGCGCTAGCAGGGGGCCGGGGAGTGAAAAACTGTTTTTT.

The J gene is TRBJ2-7, the V gene TRBV5-1, with TRBD1 matching 8 bases. Germline CDR1 reads SGHRS; CDR2 reads YFSETQ. V dropped 3 bases and J dropped 4; count of bases not matched to a gene: 9. The CDR3 runs to 15 residues. CDR3 nucleotides: TGCGCCAGCAGCTCGGGCGGGACAGGATTTTACGAGCAGTACTTC. It yields the protein CASSSGGTGFYEQYF.

The V call is TRBV6-6, the J call TRBJ2-3, with D unclear. This CDR3 contains 14 residues. V was pared by 6 bases and J by 0 bases, with 10 bases between. CDR1 is MNHNY and CDR2 is SVGAGI in the germline V gene (reference sequence). The CDR3 reads CASRRDPSTDTQYF. In DNA, the CDR3 is TGTGCCAGCAGAAGGGATCCTAGCACAGATACGCAGTATTTT.

The chain combines TRBV6-5 with TRBJ1-2; no clear D. Trimming pared 0 bases from V and 5 bases from J, leaving 16 bases between. This CDR3 comprises 16 residues. Germline values: CDR1 MNHEY, CDR2 SVGAGI. This CDR3 reads CASSYSIGRRLYGYTF. In DNA form, the CDR3 reads TGTGCCAGCAGTTACTCGATAGGCAGACGCCTTTATGGCTACACCTTC.

In its sample, this clone was seen a few times. The V and J genes are TRBV7-3 and TRBJ1-6; D is possibly TRBD1 (5 bases). Germline V gene lookup returns CDR1 SGHTA and CDR2 FQGTGA. This CDR3 region has 13 residues. The V end was cut by 2 bases, the J end by 13 bases, with 12 bases between. As DNA, the CDR3 is TGTGCCAGCAGCTTACGTCAGGGCAGCCCCCTCCACTTT. It codes for CASSLRQGSPLHF.

V and J are TRBV6-5 and TRBJ1-4, with D possibly TRBD1 on 5 matching bases. Trimming took off 5 bases at V and 8 bases at J, with 15 bases between the two ends. Germline V gives CDR1 MNHEY, CDR2 SVGAGI. The CDR3 consists of 14 residues. The CDR3 coding sequence is TGTGCCAGCAGTAGACCGGGACGGGGCGAAAAACTGTTTTTT. As protein: CASSRPGRGEKLFF.